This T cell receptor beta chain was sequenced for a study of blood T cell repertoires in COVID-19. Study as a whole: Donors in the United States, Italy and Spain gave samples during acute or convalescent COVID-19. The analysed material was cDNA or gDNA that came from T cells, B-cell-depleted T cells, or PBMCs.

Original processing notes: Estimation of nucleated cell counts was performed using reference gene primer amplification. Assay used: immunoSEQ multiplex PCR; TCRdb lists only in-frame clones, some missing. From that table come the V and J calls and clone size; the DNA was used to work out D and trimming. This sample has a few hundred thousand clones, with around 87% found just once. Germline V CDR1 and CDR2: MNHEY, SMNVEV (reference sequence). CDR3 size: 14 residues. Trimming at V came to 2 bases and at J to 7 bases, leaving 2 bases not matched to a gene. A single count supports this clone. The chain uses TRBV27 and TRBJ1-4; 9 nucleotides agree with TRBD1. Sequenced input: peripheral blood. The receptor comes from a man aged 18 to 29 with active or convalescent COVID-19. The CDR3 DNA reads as TGTGCCAGCAGTTTAGGGACAGGGAGTGAAAAACTGTTTTTT. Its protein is CASSLGTGSEKLFF.